A selection of T cell receptor beta chains follows, all from one sample in a study of post-analysis software for immune sequencing data. TCRdb re-derived calls from the PCR reads in MiXCR, one entry per CDR3 protein. The sample lists about 810,000 distinct CDR3 sequences, roughly 50% occurring once. The sample was blood. Receptors were obtained from a girl under 18 with multiple sclerosis. CDR3s include the opening cysteine and the closing phenylalanine or tryptophan. Fields, in order: V gene, D gene, J gene, clone size, CDR3 protein, CDR3 DNA. D genes are given only for firm matches. Size tells how often a clone was seen (once, few, many) or the class of an expanded clone, and some rows leave it out.

V: TRBV29-1; D: .; J: TRBJ2-7; size: .; CDR3: CSVGRGFSGGNEQYF; DNA: TGCAGCGTTGGAAGGGGGTTTTCGGGGGGCAATGAGCAGTACTTC
V: TRBV2; D: .; J: TRBJ2-7; size: once; CDR3: CASRAASGASYEQYF; DNA: TGTGCCAGCAGGGCGGCATCGGGGGCCTCCTACGAGCAGTACTTC
V: TRBV20-1; D: TRBD2; J: TRBJ2-3; size: .; CDR3: CSAPTSGGAGSQYF; DNA: TGCAGTGCCCCGACTAGCGGGGGGGCCGGCTCGCAGTATTTT
V: TRBV7-9; D: .; J: TRBJ1-1; size: .; CDR3: CASSPSQGGQRNEAFF; DNA: TGTGCCAGCAGCCCCTCCCAGGGTGGACAACGGAATGAAGCTTTCTTT
V: TRBV6-6; D: .; J: TRBJ2-7; size: .; CDR3: CASSFRPADDYEQYF; DNA: TGTGCCAGCAGTTTTCGGCCAGCGGACGACTACGAGCAGTACTTC
V: TRBV20-1; D: .; J: TRBJ2-1; size: .; CDR3: CSASSGSGSYNEQFF; DNA: TGCAGTGCCAGTTCGGGGTCGGGCTCCTACAATGAGCAGTTCTTC
V: TRBV10-3; D: TRBD2; J: TRBJ2-7; size: few; CDR3: CAIRATSGHTYEQYF; DNA: TGTGCCATCAGGGCTACTAGCGGGCATACCTACGAGCAGTACTTC
V: TRBV20-1; D: .; J: TRBJ2-7; size: .; CDR3: CSARDLVVHEQYF; DNA: TGCAGTGCTAGAGATCTTGTAGTCCACGAGCAGTACTTC
V: TRBV7-6; D: TRBD1; J: TRBJ2-7; size: .; CDR3: CASSTRPGQQHSYEQYF; DNA: TGTGCCAGCAGCACCCGACCGGGACAGCAACACTCCTACGAGCAGTACTTC
V: TRBV20-1; D: TRBD2; J: TRBJ2-7; size: .; CDR3: CSARISGRGYEQYF; DNA: TGCAGTGCTCGCATTAGCGGGAGAGGTTACGAGCAGTACTTC
V: TRBV29-1; D: .; J: TRBJ2-1; size: .; CDR3: CSVGLPLSRYNEQFF; DNA: TGCAGCGTCGGACTACCTCTAAGTCGGTACAATGAGCAGTTCTTC
V: TRBV2; D: .; J: TRBJ1-2; size: .; CDR3: CASRATGTPGYTF; DNA: TGTGCCAGCAGAGCTACAGGGACCCCTGGCTACACCTTC
V: TRBV18; D: .; J: TRBJ2-5; size: few; CDR3: CASSKEMEQYF; DNA: TGTGCCAGCTCAAAAGAAATGGAGCAGTACTTC
V: TRBV7-3; D: TRBD2; J: TRBJ2-1; size: once; CDR3: CASSYLSGRSYNEQFF; DNA: TGTGCCAGCAGCTACTTGAGCGGGAGGTCCTACAATGAGCAGTTCTTC
V: TRBV5-5; D: .; J: TRBJ2-7; size: .; CDR3: CASSLVGQADYEQYF; DNA: TGTGCCAGCAGCTTGGTTGGGCAGGCCGACTACGAGCAGTACTTC
V: TRBV7-8; D: TRBD2; J: TRBJ2-4; size: once; CDR3: CASSLAGGAEEYIQYF; DNA: TGTGCCAGCAGCTTAGCCGGGGGGGCTGAGGAATACATTCAGTACTTC
V: TRBV4-1; D: .; J: TRBJ2-2; size: .; CDR3: CASSQDMGAVTGELFF; DNA: TGCGCCAGCAGCCAAGACATGGGTGCGGTCACCGGGGAGCTGTTTTTT